These 18 T cell receptor beta chains share one sample of origin, sequenced in a study of T cell responses to AZD1222 COVID-19 vaccine. Sequenced by immunoSEQ multiplex PCR; TCRdb stores in-frame clones only, minus some. The table includes around 150,000 clones, roughly 90% detected once. This specimen was peripheral blood, taken on day 0 of AZD1222 vaccination. These receptors were collected from an adult in good health.

The genes are TRBV5-6 and TRBJ1-6; 10 bases are a match to TRBD1. Germline-derived CDR1 and CDR2 are SGHDT and YYEEEE. This CDR3 contains 16 residues. V lost 4 bases, J lost 7 bases, and 8 bases stayed unmatched. DNA for the CDR3: TGTGCCAGCAGCCGGGGACAGGGGTTGATGAATTCACCCCTCCACTTT. Protein sequence: CASSRGQGLMNSPLHF.

The rearrangement joins TRBV30 to TRBJ2-1; TRBD1 is a possible D gene (5 bases). Trimming shortened V by 5 bases and J by 1 base, and 6 bases separated the two germline ends. From germline, CDR1 is GTSNPN and CDR2 SVGIG (reference sequence). The CDR3 length is 12 residues. The CDR3 coding sequence is TGTGCCTGGGCAGGGTCCTACAATGAGCAGTTCTTC. Translation: CAWAGSYNEQFF.

This chain joins TRBV10-3 and TRBJ2-1; D is perhaps TRBD1 (8 bases). The CDR3 is 15 residues long. Germline V gene sequence: CDR1 ENHRY, CDR2 SYGVKD. The V end was cut by 8 bases, the J end by 4 bases, with 18 bases between. Here the CDR3 DNA reads TGTGCCATCCAGAATAACAGGGGGGGTTACAATGAGCAGTTCTTC. Amino acids: CAIQNNRGGYNEQFF.

This clone was picked up one time. The rearrangement uses TRBV7-2 and TRBJ2-7; 7 positions agree with TRBD2. The J segment lost 6 bases and the V segment lost 4 bases, leaving 9 bases of the junction unmatched. The length of the CDR3 is 14 residues. Germline CDR1 SGHTA, CDR2 FQGNSA. The chain's CDR3 is CASSYMRTGGEQYF. CDR3 nucleotide sequence: TGTGCCAGCAGCTATATGAGGACGGGAGGCGAGCAGTACTTC.

The rearrangement links TRBV4-2 to TRBJ1-4; 10 positions match TRBD1. The V gene end was trimmed by 4 bases and the J gene end by 8 bases; junction bases not matched to a gene: 13. The germline V gene has CDR1 LGHNA and CDR2 YNFKEQ. The CDR3 is 17 residues long. This chain's CDR3 is CASSPVQSGTGDEKLFF. CDR3 bases: TGTGCCAGCAGCCCAGTACAATCCGGGACAGGGGACGAAAAACTGTTTTTT.

This chain uses TRBV27 with TRBJ1-6; tentatively, D is TRBD1 (6 bases). Germline V gene data show CDR1 as MNHEY and CDR2 as SMNVEV (reference sequence). The V end lost 5 bases, the J end lost 0 bases, and 11 bases lay between the germline ends. The CDR3 consists of 16 residues. CDR3 amino acids: CASSRTDSSYNSPLHF. The DNA for the CDR3 is TGTGCCAGCAGTCGCACGGACAGCTCCTATAATTCACCCCTCCACTTT.

V usage is TRBV12-5 and J usage is TRBJ1-4; unclear D gene. The CDR3 is 14 residues long. V lost 3 bases and J lost 8, with 13 bases in between. CDR1 is LGHNT and CDR2 is FRNRAP in the germline V gene. In nucleotides, the CDR3 is TGTGCTAGTGGTTTCCATGGCCCCAGAGAAAAACTGTTTTTT. Protein sequence: CASGFHGPREKLFF.

The gene calls are TRBV20-1 and TRBJ1-1; D is undetermined. CDR3 length: 16 residues. Trimming took 3 bases from V and 0 from J, leaving 17 bases between them. Germline V gives CDR1 DFQATT, CDR2 SNEGSKA (reference sequence). In DNA form, the CDR3 reads TGCAGTGCTAGTACCTTTGCGCAGACTATGAACACTGAAGCTTTCTTT. Protein product: CSASTFAQTMNTEAFF.

The chain has TRBV7-9 and TRBJ2-2; D perhaps matches TRBD2 (6 bases). V was cut by 1 base and J by 7 bases, with 22 bases left in between. The CDR3 has 18 residues. CDR1 is SEHNR, CDR2 FQNEAQ, per germline (reference sequence). The CDR3: CASSLGGTQPRAGGELFF. The CDR3 DNA reads TGTGCCAGCAGCTTAGGAGGGACTCAACCCCGCGCCGGCGGGGAGCTGTTTTTT.

The genes are TRBV27 and TRBJ1-2, with TRBD1 as a possible D gene (6 bases). The CDR3 loop spans 15 amino acids. The V gene's germline CDR1 is MNHEY and CDR2 SMNVEV (reference sequence). V lost 1 base and J lost 6, with 15 bases in between. As DNA, the CDR3 is TGTGCCAGCAGTTTATTCCCTACAGGGCCCCATGGCTACACCTTC. This translates into CASSLFPTGPHGYTF.

This clone was observed a few times. The chain joins TRBV7-9 to TRBJ2-1; D is possibly TRBD1 or TRBD2 (6 bases each). This CDR3 has 15 amino acids. V lost 4 bases and J 2 bases, leaving 12 bases between the germline ends. Looked up from germline, CDR1 is SEHNR and CDR2 is FQNEAQ (reference sequence). The chain's CDR3 is CASSSRGGTYNEQFF. The CDR3 bases are TGTGCCAGCAGCTCCAGGGGCGGGACCTACAATGAGCAGTTCTTC.

The chain joins TRBV3-1 (or the pseudogene TRBV3-2) to TRBJ1-1; 8 positions agree with TRBD1. The CDR3 extends over 15 amino acids. CDR1 LGHDT and CDR2 YNNKEL come from the germline V gene (reference sequence). Trimming took 1 base from V and 3 from J; bases not matched to a gene: 4. CDR3 loop: CASSQAGGLDTEAFF. DNA for the CDR3: TGTGCCAGCAGCCAAGCAGGGGGCCTGGACACTGAAGCTTTCTTT.

The rearrangement joins TRBV3-1 (or the pseudogene TRBV3-2) to TRBJ2-2, with D possibly matching TRBD1 (6 bases). From germline, CDR1 is LGHDT and CDR2 YNNKEL (reference sequence). Trimming took off 4 bases at V and 5 bases at J, with 14 bases between the two ends. CDR3 length: 15 residues. CDR3 protein: CASSPLSGVTGELFF. DNA for the CDR3: TGTGCCAGCAGCCCGCTATCAGGGGTTACCGGGGAGCTGTTTTTT.

This chain connects TRBV6-2 or TRBV6-3 to TRBJ1-2; D gene unclear. Trimming left V 6 bases short and J 0 bases short, with 8 bases between. This CDR3 region has 13 residues. Germline CDR1 is MNHEY and CDR2 is SVGEGT. This CDR3 is CASSHTTNYGYTF. The DNA for the CDR3 is TGTGCCAGCAGCCACACCACTAACTATGGCTACACCTTC.

The chain is built from TRBV27 and TRBJ2-2, with unresolved D. This CDR3 has 10 amino acids. Trimming pared 8 bases from V and 4 bases from J, leaving 2 bases between. Germline V CDR1 and CDR2: MNHEY, SMNVEV (reference sequence). DNA of the CDR3: TGTGCCAGCGGCACCGGGGAGCTGTTTTTT. It translates to CASGTGELFF.

V gene TRBV5-1 combines with J gene TRBJ2-1; 10 nucleotides align to TRBD2. The CDR3 is 14 amino acids. CDR1 is SGHRS, CDR2 YFSETQ, per germline. V gave up 4 bases and J gave up 9 bases; unmatched junction bases: 7. CDR3 in amino acids: CASSIGLADLEQFF. CDR3 bases: TGCGCCAGCAGCATAGGACTAGCGGACCTTGAGCAGTTCTTC.

The chain employs TRBV7-3 and TRBJ1-2; TRBD1 might be the D (5 bases). CDR3 length: 13 amino acids. V was pared by 4 bases and J by 7 bases, with 13 bases between. CDR1 and CDR2 (germline): SGHTA, FQGTGA. The CDR3 sequence is CASSSSVGGGYTF. The CDR3 DNA sequence: TGTGCCAGCAGCTCATCCGTTGGGGGTGGCTACACCTTC.

This chain connects TRBV6-5 to TRBJ2-3, with a tentative D call TRBD2 (5 bases). V lost 6 bases and J 10 bases, leaving 11 bases between the germline ends. This CDR3 comprises 11 residues. Germline CDR1 reads MNHEY; CDR2 reads SVGAGI. CDR3 coding DNA: TGTGCCAGCAGACTAGGTATCGCGCAGTATTTT. This encodes CASRLGIAQYF.